Below, 10 T cell receptor beta chains from the same sample are listed, as sequenced in a study of blood T cell repertoires in COVID-19. Profiling relied on immunoSEQ multiplex PCR, and the TCRdb table lists in-frame clones only, not all of them. The sample includes about 74,000 clones, about 88% of them seen just once. What was sequenced was peripheral blood. Receptors originate from a man between 65 and 80 years old with active or convalescent COVID-19.

The V gene is TRBV6-5, the J gene TRBJ2-3, with 7 bases aligning to TRBD2. The CDR3 totals 16 residues. With 0 bases clipped from V and 4 bases from J, the junction kept 7 bases outside the gene matches. Germline V gene sequence: CDR1 MNHEY, CDR2 SVGAGI. The CDR3 loop reads CASSYSGGGGADTQYF. The CDR3 DNA reads as TGTGCCAGCAGTTACTCTGGGGGGGGAGGGGCAGATACGCAGTATTTT.

The V gene is TRBV27, the J gene TRBJ1-5; 8 nucleotides line up with TRBD1. Germline V gives CDR1 MNHEY, CDR2 SMNVEV (reference sequence). V gave up 0 bases and J gave up 4 bases; unmatched junction bases: 5. The CDR3 sequence is 16 residues long. CDR3 coding DNA: TGTGCCAGCAGTTTATCCCCAGGACAGGGAAATCAGCCCCAGCATTTT. The encoded protein is CASSLSPGQGNQPQHF.

The chain recombines TRBV18 with TRBJ2-5; 10 bases agree with TRBD2. This CDR3 is built from 17 residues. V dropped 2 bases and J dropped 4; count of bases not matched to a gene: 10. Germline-derived CDR1 and CDR2 are KGHSH and LQKENI. Here the CDR3 DNA reads TGTGCCAGCTCACCAGGCCCGAGGCTAGCGGGGGCAGAGACCCAGTACTTC. Translated: CASSPGPRLAGAETQYF.

This rearrangement joins TRBV9 to TRBJ2-1; the match to TRBD2 covers 9 bases. There are 13 residues in the CDR3. Looked up from germline, CDR1 is SGDLS and CDR2 is YYNGEE. The V gene end was trimmed by 4 bases and the J gene end by 6 bases; junction bases not matched to a gene: 2. CDR3 nucleotides: TGTGCCAGCAGCCCGGGACTAGCCAATGAGCAGTTCTTC. Encoded protein: CASSPGLANEQFF.

This chain connects TRBV30 to TRBJ2-7, with D unclear. V shed 1 base and J shed 3 bases, with 10 bases lying between them. Germline V CDR1 and CDR2: GTSNPN, SVGIG (reference sequence). The CDR3 covers 13 residues. The CDR3 DNA sequence: TGTGCCTGGAGTGCATTTGAGATCTACGAGCAGTACTTC. Translated: CAWSAFEIYEQYF. The full variable domain, in which reference TRBV30 and TRBJ2-7 provide the parts outside the CDR3, is SQTIHQWPATLVQPVGSPLSLECTVEGTSNPNLYWYRQAAGRGLQLLFYSVGIGQISSEVPQNLSASRPQDRQFILSSKKLLLSDSGFYLCAWSAFEIYEQYFGPGTRLTVT.

The V and J genes are TRBV5-6 and TRBJ2-5; TRBD1 matches at 10 bases. V lost 3 bases and J lost 5; bases outside the gene matches: 7. The CDR3 covers 15 residues. CDR1 SGHDT and CDR2 YYEEEE come from the germline V gene. The CDR3 bases are TGTGCCAGCAGCTCCCCGACAGGGGGCGGCGAGACCCAGTACTTC. It encodes CASSSPTGGGETQYF.

V and J are TRBV5-1 and TRBJ1-4; D is unclear. The CDR3 loop spans 13 amino acids. Germline V lookup: CDR1 SGHRS, CDR2 YFSETQ. V lost 0 bases, J lost 4 bases, and 4 bases lay in between. The CDR3 nucleotides are TGCGCCAGCAGCTTGGGTCTTAATGAAAAACTGTTTTTT. It translates to CASSLGLNEKLFF.

The chain joins TRBV10-3 to TRBJ1-1, with a weak D call TRBD1 (6 bases). The V gene lost 5 bases and the J gene lost 1 base, with 11 bases spanning the gap. Looked up from germline, CDR1 is ENHRY and CDR2 is SYGVKD. The CDR3 covers 14 residues. In DNA, the CDR3 is TGTGCCATCAGTCAGAAACAGGGGAACACTGAAGCTTTCTTT. Translation gives CAISQKQGNTEAFF.

This sequence joins TRBV2 and TRBJ2-7, with a possible D match to TRBD1 (6 bases). The germline V and J ends were trimmed by 10 bases and 2 bases, with 15 bases remaining between them. Germline-derived CDR1 and CDR2 are SNHLY and FYNNEI. This CDR3 is 13 amino acids long. This chain's CDR3 is CANLGTTAYEQYF. As DNA, the CDR3 is TGTGCCAACCTCGGGACAACGGCCTACGAGCAGTACTTC.

This chain joins TRBV5-1 and TRBJ2-7; 10 nucleotides align to TRBD1. Germline trimming cut 4 bases from V and 3 bases from J; bases unmatched to any gene: 7. CDR3 length: 15 residues. The germline CDR1 and CDR2 sequences are SGHRS and YFSETQ. The CDR3 loop is CASSPAGTGVYEQYF. DNA of the CDR3: TGCGCCAGCAGCCCCGCCGGGACAGGGGTCTACGAGCAGTACTTC.